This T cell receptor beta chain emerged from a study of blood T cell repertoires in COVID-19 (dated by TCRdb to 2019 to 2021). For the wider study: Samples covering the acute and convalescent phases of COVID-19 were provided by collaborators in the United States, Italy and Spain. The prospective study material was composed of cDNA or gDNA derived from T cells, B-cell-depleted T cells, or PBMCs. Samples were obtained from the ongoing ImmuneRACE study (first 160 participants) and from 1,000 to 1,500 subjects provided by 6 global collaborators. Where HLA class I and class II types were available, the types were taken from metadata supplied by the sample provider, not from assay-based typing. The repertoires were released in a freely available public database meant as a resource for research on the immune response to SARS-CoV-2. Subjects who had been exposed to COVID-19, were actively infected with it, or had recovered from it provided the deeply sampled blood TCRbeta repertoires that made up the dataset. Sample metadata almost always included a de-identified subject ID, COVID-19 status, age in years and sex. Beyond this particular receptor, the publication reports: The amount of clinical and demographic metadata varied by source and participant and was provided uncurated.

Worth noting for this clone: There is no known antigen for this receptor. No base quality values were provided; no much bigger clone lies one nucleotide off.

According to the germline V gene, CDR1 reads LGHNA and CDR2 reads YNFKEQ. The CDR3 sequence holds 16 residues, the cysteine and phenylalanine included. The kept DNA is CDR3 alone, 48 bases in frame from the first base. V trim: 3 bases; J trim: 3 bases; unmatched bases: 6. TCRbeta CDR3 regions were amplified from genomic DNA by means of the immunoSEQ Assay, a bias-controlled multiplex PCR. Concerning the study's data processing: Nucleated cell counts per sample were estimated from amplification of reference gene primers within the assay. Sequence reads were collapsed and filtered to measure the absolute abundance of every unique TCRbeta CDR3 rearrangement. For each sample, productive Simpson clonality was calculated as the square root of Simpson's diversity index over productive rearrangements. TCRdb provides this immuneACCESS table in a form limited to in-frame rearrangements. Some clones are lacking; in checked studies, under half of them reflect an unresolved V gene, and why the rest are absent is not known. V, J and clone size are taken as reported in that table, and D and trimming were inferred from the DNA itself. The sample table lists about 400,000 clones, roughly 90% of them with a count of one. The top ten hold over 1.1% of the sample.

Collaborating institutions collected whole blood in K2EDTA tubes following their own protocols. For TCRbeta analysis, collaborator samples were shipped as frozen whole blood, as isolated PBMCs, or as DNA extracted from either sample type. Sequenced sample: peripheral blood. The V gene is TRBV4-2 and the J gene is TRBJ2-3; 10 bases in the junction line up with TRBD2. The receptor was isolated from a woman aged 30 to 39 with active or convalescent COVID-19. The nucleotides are TGTGCCAGCAGCCAGACTAGCGGGCCTGGAACAGATACGCAGTATTTT. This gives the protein CASSQTSGPGTDTQYF.